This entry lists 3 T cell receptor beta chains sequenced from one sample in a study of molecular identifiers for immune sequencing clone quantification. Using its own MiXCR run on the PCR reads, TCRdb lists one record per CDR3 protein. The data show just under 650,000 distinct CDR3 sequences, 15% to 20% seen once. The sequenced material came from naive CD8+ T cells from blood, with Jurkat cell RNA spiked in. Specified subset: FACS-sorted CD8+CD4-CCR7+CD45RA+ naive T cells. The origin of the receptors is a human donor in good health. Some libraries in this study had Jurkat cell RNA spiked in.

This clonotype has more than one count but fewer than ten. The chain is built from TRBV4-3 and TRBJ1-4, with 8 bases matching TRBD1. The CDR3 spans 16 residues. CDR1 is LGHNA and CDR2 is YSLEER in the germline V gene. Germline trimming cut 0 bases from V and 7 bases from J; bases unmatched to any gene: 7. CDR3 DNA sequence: TGCGCCAGCAGCCAAGATCCCGACAGGGGAGTTGAAAAACTGTTTTTT. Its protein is CASSQDPDRGVEKLFF.

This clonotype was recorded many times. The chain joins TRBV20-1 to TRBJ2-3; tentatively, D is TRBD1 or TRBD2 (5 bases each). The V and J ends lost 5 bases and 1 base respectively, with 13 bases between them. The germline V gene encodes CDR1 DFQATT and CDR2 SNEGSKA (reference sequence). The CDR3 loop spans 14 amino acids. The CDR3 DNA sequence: TGCAGTGCTTGGGACCAAGCTGGCACAGATACGCAGTATTTT. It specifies CSAWDQAGTDTQYF.

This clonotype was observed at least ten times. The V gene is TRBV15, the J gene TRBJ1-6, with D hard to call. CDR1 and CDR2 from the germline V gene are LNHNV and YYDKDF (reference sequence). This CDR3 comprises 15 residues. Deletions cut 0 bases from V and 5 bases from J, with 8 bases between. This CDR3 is CATSRDGGNNSPLHF. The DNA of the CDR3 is TGTGCCACCAGCAGAGATGGAGGGAATAATTCACCCCTCCACTTT.